This note documents a single T cell receptor (beta chain) sequence. The clone's antigen remains unknown. No quality values exist for individual bases; no much larger clone is one base distant. This sample stems from a study of CD39 and CD103 CD8 tumor-infiltrating T cells (dated by TCRdb to the late 2010s). Describing the broader study: Repertoire comparisons were shown for an HPV-positive HNSCC, an HPV-negative HNSCC, an ovarian cancer and a melanoma patient. Deep sequencing of TCRbeta CDR3 was used to compare the repertoires of CD8 TIL subsets, defined by CD103 and CD39, against those of peripheral memory CD8 T cells.

For each subset, genomic DNA was extracted from about 10,000 to 100,000 sorted cells using the DNeasy Blood and Tissue Kit. The immunoSEQ service sequenced and mapped the TCRbeta V-J or V-D-J regions, with each sample reaching coverage above 8.5x. As for how the authors treated the data: The analysis included only productive rearrangements exported from the immunoSEQ Analyzer platform, and clonality was assessed using the 500 most abundant clones. The Morisita-Horn similarity index and the Jaccard index were used to quantify the overlap in repertoires between populations. Morisita-Horn similarity between CD8 T-cell subset TCR repertoires was measured in over 5 cancer patients. TCRdb mirrors the immuneACCESS table, restricted to in-frame sequences. Some clones are absent from its copies; in checked studies, under half trace to an unresolved V gene, and the reason for the others is unknown. V, J and clone size are taken as reported in that table, and D and trimming were inferred from the DNA itself. This sample lists approximately 17,000 clones; around 90% were detected once. About 4.5% of the sample comes from the top ten.

At the time samples were collected, the patients were not on therapy, although their prior treatments varied from chemotherapy, radiotherapy, surgery and immunotherapy to none at all. After thawing, cells were enriched for T lymphocytes using a negative-selection kit, and EpCAM beads were added for tumor-infiltrating lymphocytes. Memory CD8 T cells were sorted as CD8+CD4-CD45RA- cells regardless of CCR7 expression. Before analysis, peripheral blood mononuclear cells were separated on a Ficoll-Paque PLUS gradient and then cryopreserved. On a FACSAria II, each population was sorted to 99% purity, and the resulting cell pellets were frozen for TCR sequencing with no culture step. The trim is 3 bases for V and 0 bases for J, with a gap of 5 bases between the germline ends. The CDR3 spans 13 residues, from the cysteine through the phenylalanine. Only the CDR3 region is kept as DNA, spanning 39 bases read in frame from base 1. CDR1 and CDR2 were assigned from the germline V gene as MGHDK and SYGVNS.

The research as a whole found: Compared with DN and SP CD8 TILs and with blood memory CD8 T cells, DP CD8 TILs appeared more oligoclonal, with the top 30 clonotypes covering roughly 55-90%. DP TIL clonotypes were rarely found in blood or uninvolved lymph node, whereas DN TIL clonotypes largely overlapped peripheral memory CD8 repertoires.

This sequence originates from a human donor with head and neck squamous cell carcinoma. What was sequenced was CD8+ T cells sorted from blood. The label giving this sample's cell subset or site can be read as: total memory CD8 T cells (CD45RA-CCR7+/-) from blood or uninvolved lymph node. The chain is encoded by TRBV25-1 joined to TRBJ2-5, with the D gene call left open. The nucleotides are TGTGCCAGCAGTGACAGTAACCAAGAGACCCAGTACTTC. It codes for CASSDSNQETQYF.